Below, 9 T cell receptor beta chains from the same sample are listed, as sequenced in a study of sequential checkpoint blockade in melanoma. As to treatment: randomized to nivolumab then ipilimumab (arm A) or the reverse (arm B). Some clones are missing from TCRdb's copy, which holds only in-frame ones; the method was immunoSEQ multiplex PCR. The repertoire consists of 37,000 or so clones, with roughly a third occurring once and the leading ten covering 1.6%. This material consisted of tumor tissue (inferred from file names), taken from a patient given nivolumab and ipilimumab in sequence. These receptors were collected from a human donor with melanoma.

This clone has at least ten counts. The chain joins TRBV11-3 to TRBJ1-2; 8 positions match TRBD1. J was trimmed by 0 bases and V by 5 bases; bases with no gene match: 5. Per the germline V gene, CDR1 is SGHNT and CDR2 is YENEEA. CDR3 length: 15 residues. CDR3 in amino acids: CASSPQGAANYGYTF. CDR3 sequence (DNA): TGTGCCAGCAGCCCTCAGGGGGCCGCTAACTATGGCTACACCTTC.

This clone turned up a few times. The junction departs from the called germline gene at one end, perhaps through a read error. The chain couples TRBV13 to TRBJ2-1; 7 bases agree with TRBD2. Germline V gene lookup returns CDR1 PRHDT and CDR2 FYEKMQ (reference sequence). The CDR3 sequence is 16 residues long. The CDR3 DNA reads as TGTGCCAGCAGCGTAGGGAGGGCTCCGAGGGTGAATGAGCAGTTCTTC. It yields the protein CASSVGRAPRVNEQFF.

Only a few counts were recorded for this clone. V usage is TRBV12-5 and J usage is TRBJ2-3, with a tentative D call TRBD1 (5 bases). CDR1 and CDR2 (germline): LGHNT, FRNRAP. The CDR3 runs 15 residues. This CDR3 is CASTQQAPISDTQYF. The CDR3 DNA is TGTGCCAGCACTCAACAGGCGCCAATTTCAGATACGCAGTATTTT. Using reference TRBV12-5 and TRBJ2-3 for the parts outside the CDR3, the full variable domain is DARVTQTPRHKVTEMGQEVTMRCQPILGHNTVFWYRQTMMQGLELLAYFRNRAPLDDSGMPKDRFSAEMPDATLATLKIQPSEPRDSAVYFCASTQQAPISDTQYFGPGTRLTVL.

The V call is TRBV6-8, the J call TRBJ1-3; no firm D call. CDR1 is MNHGY and CDR2 is SAAAGT in the germline V gene. The length of the CDR3 is 12 residues. V lost 8 bases and J lost 0, with 5 bases in between. For the CDR3, the DNA is TGTGCCAGCCACAACTCTGGAAACACCATATATTTT. Translation gives CASHNSGNTIYF.

This chain links TRBV5-1 with TRBJ2-3; perhaps TRBD2 as D (5 bases). The CDR3 runs to 15 residues. Germline lookup yields CDR1 SGHRS and CDR2 YFSETQ. V was clipped by 2 bases and J by 1 base, with 11 bases between them. The CDR3 coding sequence is TGCGCCAGCAGCTTCGAGGGCCGGGGCACAGATACGCAGTATTTT. Translating gives CASSFEGRGTDTQYF.

J is TRBJ1-1 and V is TRBV28, with D possibly matching TRBD1 (5 bases). Looked up from germline, CDR1 is MDHEN and CDR2 is SYDVKM. The CDR3 is 13 residues long. Trimming stripped 6 bases from V and 4 bases from J, with 12 bases between. The CDR3 region is CASRNRGGTEAFF. CDR3 nucleotides: TGTGCCAGCAGAAACCGGGGGGGCACTGAAGCTTTCTTT. Variable domain in full (rest from reference TRBV28 and TRBJ1-1): DVKVTQSSRYLVKRTGEKVFLECVQDMDHENMFWYRQDPGLGLRLIYFSYDVKMKEKGDIPEGYSVSREKKERFSLILESASTNQTSMYLCASRNRGGTEAFFGQGTRLTVV.

This chain links TRBV30 with TRBJ1-5; tentative D call: TRBD1 (6 bases). The CDR3 length is 13 residues. CDR1 and CDR2 (germline): GTSNPN, SVGIG (reference sequence). Trimming shortened V by 2 bases and J by 5 bases, and 10 bases separated the two germline ends. Here the CDR3 DNA reads TGTGCCTGGAGTTCAGGGGAGTATCAGCCCCAGCATTTT. The encoded protein is CAWSSGEYQPQHF. Variable domain in full (rest from reference TRBV30 and TRBJ1-5): SQTIHQWPATLVQPVGSPLSLECTVEGTSNPNLYWYRQAAGRGLQLLFYSVGIGQISSEVPQNLSASRPQDRQFILSSKKLLLSDSGFYLCAWSSGEYQPQHFGDGTRLSIL.

This clone came up a few times. The CDR3 DNA follows: TGTGCCAGCAGCTTAAGGGATGTGCTCGGCACTGAAGCTTTCTTT. This codes for CASSLRDVLGTEAFF. J is TRBJ1-1 and V is TRBV11-3; D remains unclear. The CDR3 runs to 15 residues. Germline V gene lookup returns CDR1 SGHNT and CDR2 YENEEA. The germline V and J ends were trimmed by 2 bases and 4 bases, with 14 bases remaining between them. Filled out from reference TRBV11-3 and TRBJ1-1, the complete variable domain reads EAGVVQSPRYKIIEKKQPVAFWCNPISGHNTLYWYLQNLGQGPELLIRYENEEAVDDSQLPKDRFSAERLKGVDSTLKIQPAELGDSAVYLCASSLRDVLGTEAFFGQGTRLTVV.

This clone has only one observation. The gene calls are TRBV15 and TRBJ2-4; perhaps TRBD2 as D (7 bases). CDR3 size: 15 residues. Looked up from germline, CDR1 is LNHNV and CDR2 is YYDKDF (reference sequence). Trimming pared 8 bases from V and 5 bases from J, leaving 19 bases between. The CDR3 here is CATRGLADSQNIQYF. CDR3 DNA sequence: TGTGCCACCCGGGGGCTAGCGGATTCTCAAAACATTCAGTACTTC.